Below, one T cell receptor (beta chain) is given with its context. The antigen remains unidentified. Germline CDR1 LGHDT, CDR2 YNNKEL (reference sequence). The CDR3 sequence is 15 residues long. V trimming: 4 bases; J trimming: 1 base; junction bases outside the gene matches: 5. Method: immunoSEQ multiplex PCR; TCRdb's copy keeps in-frame clones and lacks some. The sample yields roughly 24,000 clones, under 80% seen once. ViraFEST assay sequencing came after antigen-specific CD4+ T cells were expanded with viral peptide pools. Researchers isolated CD4+ T cells once approximately ten days of culture had elapsed. Two-dose BNT162b2 or mRNA-1273 vaccination was given to participants. They grew over 1.5 million PBMC in each well, adding around 10 IU/ml IL-2 and approximately 9.2 ug/ml peptides. In the cultures, half the medium was exchanged for IL-2 medium on days 3 and 7. The source of the sample is a study of vaccination effects on CD4 cells after COVID-19. Findings of the study overall: Few convalescent patients were included, and no early post-infection timepoints were sampled. Late after vaccination, infection- and vaccine-induced clones showed marked clonal contraction.

Sequencing used CD4+ T cells from PBMCs cultured with HCoV-NL63 spike peptides, obtained after COVID-19 vaccination. The chain employs TRBV3-1 (or the pseudogene TRBV3-2) and TRBJ2-7, with TRBD1 identical over 9 bases. This TCR was sampled from a human donor who received a COVID-19 vaccine. CDR3 sequence (DNA): TGTGCCAGCAGCCGAAGGGACAGGGCTTCCTACGAGCAGTACTTC. Translating it yields CASSRRDRASYEQYF.